The 18 T cell receptor beta chains presented below share a single source sample, sequenced in a study of T cell responses to AZD1222 COVID-19 vaccine. TCRdb's copy holds only in-frame clones and misses some; the assay was immunoSEQ multiplex PCR. Counted here are over 150,000 clones, 85% to 95% occurring once; the ten biggest clones make up approximately 1%. Specimen: peripheral blood, collected 28 days after the second AZD1222 dose. Receptors were obtained from an adult who received the AZD1222 COVID-19 vaccine.

The chain links TRBV18 to TRBJ1-1, with a possible D match to TRBD1 (5 bases). The ends were cut back, 3 bases at V and 1 base at J, with 15 bases in the middle. CDR3 length equals 16 residues. CDR1 and CDR2 from the germline V gene are KGHSH and LQKENI. The CDR3 region is CASSPRGPHGNTEAFF. CDR3 DNA sequence: TGTGCCAGCTCACCCCGGGGACCTCACGGGAACACTGAAGCTTTCTTT.

V and J are TRBV5-5 and TRBJ1-5, with TRBD1 matching over 7 bases. Trimming took 4 bases from V and 4 from J; bases not matched to a gene: 17. Per the germline V gene, CDR1 is SGHKS and CDR2 is YYEKEE (reference sequence). The CDR3 is made up of 18 amino acids. The CDR3 DNA is TGTGCCAGCAGCCACCCGGGACAGCTAAACATTTGGAATCAGCCCCAGCATTTT. Its translation: CASSHPGQLNIWNQPQHF.

On this clone itself: Other DNA sequences within the sample encode an identical CDR3. The rearrangement joins TRBV5-1 to TRBJ2-7; D might be TRBD1 (5 bases). Germline lookup yields CDR1 SGHRS and CDR2 YFSETQ. Trimming stripped 0 bases from V and 4 bases from J, with 5 bases between. The CDR3 contains 12 residues. The CDR3: CASSLDRYEQYF. The DNA for the CDR3 is TGCGCCAGCAGCTTGGACAGGTACGAGCAGTACTTC. The full variable domain, completed using reference TRBV5-1 and TRBJ2-7, is KAGVTQTPRYLIKTRGQQVTLSCSPISGHRSVSWYQQTPGQGLQFLFEYFSETQRNKGNFPGRFSGRQFSNSRSEMNVSTLELGDSALYLCASSLDRYEQYFGPGTRLTVT.

This sequence joins TRBV2 and TRBJ1-2, with D uncertain. The CDR3 loop spans 14 amino acids. CDR1 is SNHLY and CDR2 is FYNNEI in the germline V gene. Trimming stripped 3 bases from V and 4 bases from J, with 12 bases between. CDR3 DNA sequence: TGTGCCAGCAGTGAGGTCGACTCCTTCTATGGCTACACCTTC. This gives the protein CASSEVDSFYGYTF.

V gene TRBV19 combines with J gene TRBJ1-5, with TRBD1 matching over 9 bases. The CDR3 spans 13 residues. Germline assignment: CDR1 LNHDA and CDR2 SQIVND (reference sequence). The trim removed 6 bases at V and 5 bases at J, leaving 2 bases unmatched. CDR3 nucleotides: TGTGCCAGTAGGGGGACAGGGTATCAGCCCCAGCATTTT. It yields the protein CASRGTGYQPQHF.

V is TRBV5-4 and J is TRBJ2-1, with D possibly being TRBD2 (5 bases). The germline V gene encodes CDR1 SGHNT and CDR2 YYREEE (reference sequence). The V end lost 4 bases, the J end lost 3 bases, and 14 bases lay between the germline ends. The CDR3 runs to 15 residues. This CDR3 reads CASSQEAANYNEQFF. The CDR3 nucleotides are TGTGCCAGCAGCCAGGAGGCAGCTAACTACAATGAGCAGTTCTTC.

This rearrangement joins TRBV7-9 to TRBJ2-7, with 7 bases lining up with TRBD1. Germline CDR1 and CDR2: SEHNR and FQNEAQ (reference sequence). Germline trimming cut 3 bases from V and 0 bases from J; bases unmatched to any gene: 2. There are 14 residues in the CDR3. Written as DNA, the CDR3 is TGTGCCAGCAGCTTTGGACAGGTCTCCTACGAGCAGTACTTC. Translated, it gives CASSFGQVSYEQYF.

This clone was seen once. The V gene is TRBV6-5, the J gene TRBJ1-6; D uncertain. Germline V gene lookup returns CDR1 MNHEY and CDR2 SVGAGI. With 3 bases removed from V and 6 bases from J, the gap between germline ends came to 15 bases. The CDR3 is 16 residues long. The CDR3 nucleotides are TGTGCCAGCAGTTATGTGGTCCGGACGGGTAATTCACCCCTCCACTTT. This encodes CASSYVVRTGNSPLHF.

The V gene is TRBV6-5, the J gene TRBJ1-4; D possibly corresponds to TRBD1 (5 bases). V lost 5 bases and J lost 8, with 18 bases in between. Germline loops: CDR1 MNHEY, CDR2 SVGAGI. This CDR3 is 15 amino acids long. CDR3 protein: CASSTPGLPREKLFF. CDR3 DNA sequence: TGTGCCAGCAGTACCCCGGGACTCCCCCGGGAAAAACTGTTTTTT.

The genes are TRBV7-2 and TRBJ2-3, with TRBD2 matching over 9 bases. CDR3 size: 17 residues. V shed 7 bases, J shed 4 bases, and the junction held 15 bases outside the gene matches. Looked up from germline, CDR1 is SGHTA and CDR2 is FQGNSA. The CDR3 DNA sequence: TGTGCCAGCAATCTACGCCCGCGCGGGGGGGTGTCAGATACGCAGTATTTT. Translated: CASNLRPRGGVSDTQYF.

This rearrangement joins TRBV28 to TRBJ1-5, with 8 bases matching TRBD1. The length of the CDR3 is 14 residues. In germline, CDR1 is MDHEN, CDR2 SYDVKM. V gave up 6 bases and J gave up 6 bases; unmatched junction bases: 7. DNA for the CDR3: TGTGCCAGCAGGGGAGGACAGGGCGGTCAGCCCCAGCATTTT. Translating gives CASRGGQGGQPQHF.

V and J are TRBV7-9 and TRBJ2-1; 13 nucleotides agree with TRBD2. This CDR3 is 18 amino acids long. After removal of 2 bases from V and 7 bases from J, the junction contained 11 bases not matched to a gene. Germline V lookup: CDR1 SEHNR, CDR2 FQNEAQ (reference sequence). DNA for the CDR3: TGTGCCAGCAGCTTACGTGCAGGACTAGCGGGGGACCTTAATGAGCAGTTCTTC. This codes for CASSLRAGLAGDLNEQFF. The full variable domain, completed using reference TRBV7-9 and TRBJ2-1, is DTGVSQNPRHKITKRGQNVTFRCDPISEHNRLYWYRQTLGQGPEFLTYFQNEAQLEKSRLLSDRFSAERPKGSFSTLEIQRTEQGDSAMYLCASSLRAGLAGDLNEQFFGPGTRLTVL.

The V call is TRBV3-1 (or the pseudogene TRBV3-2), the J call TRBJ1-5; no firm D call. The V end lost 4 bases, the J end lost 1 base, and 11 bases lay between the germline ends. Germline assignment: CDR1 LGHDT and CDR2 YNNKEL (reference sequence). The CDR3 has 15 amino acids. CDR3 DNA sequence: TGTGCCAGCAGCCCCGGAGTGGGAAGCAATCAGCCCCAGCATTTT. It yields the protein CASSPGVGSNQPQHF.

This clone was counted a single time. The rearrangement uses TRBV6-1 and TRBJ1-2; possible D gene TRBD1, 6 bases. This CDR3 has 14 residues. V lost 2 bases to trimming and J lost 2 bases, with 9 bases between them. Germline CDR1 reads MNHNS; CDR2 reads SASEGT. The CDR3 is CASSERGHNYGYTF. CDR3 DNA: TGTGCCAGCAGTGAAAGGGGACACAACTATGGCTACACCTTC.

J is TRBJ1-1 and V is TRBV18; possibly TRBD1 for D (5 bases). Trimming stripped 0 bases from V and 2 bases from J, with 13 bases between. CDR1 and CDR2 (germline): KGHSH, LQKENI. The CDR3 sequence is 16 residues long. The CDR3 DNA reads TGTGCCAGCTCACCACCGAGCCGGGGCCCTAACACTGAAGCTTTCTTT. Protein: CASSPPSRGPNTEAFF.

This clone was picked up one time. The chain has TRBV19 and TRBJ1-3; D is ambiguous. Germline V CDR1 and CDR2: LNHDA, SQIVND (reference sequence). The CDR3 loop spans 15 amino acids. V was clipped by 9 bases and J by 0 bases, with 15 bases between them. CDR3 residues: CASHSDRHSGNTIYF. The CDR3, as DNA: TGTGCCAGCCACTCCGACCGCCACTCTGGAAACACCATATATTTT.

This chain links TRBV27 with TRBJ1-5; D gene uncertain. The germline CDR1 and CDR2 sequences are MNHEY and SMNVEV (reference sequence). Trimming took 0 bases from V and 1 from J, leaving 4 bases between them. This CDR3 spans 14 amino acids. The CDR3 protein is CASSLSGSNQPQHF. CDR3 nucleotide sequence: TGTGCCAGCAGTTTATCGGGCAGCAATCAGCCCCAGCATTTT.

The CDR3 loop is CASSREETQYF. CDR3 DNA sequence: TGTGCCAGCAGCCGAGAAGAGACCCAGTACTTC. This chain connects TRBV5-6 to TRBJ2-5; D unresolved. Between the trimmed V and J ends, which lost 4 bases and 3 bases, there was a span of 4 bases. Germline CDR1 is SGHDT and CDR2 is YYEEEE. This CDR3 is 11 amino acids long.